Following are 16 T cell receptor beta chains from one sample sequenced in a study of shared clonotypes between healthy human individuals. Assay used: immunoSEQ multiplex PCR; TCRdb lists only in-frame clones, some missing. The sample lists approximately 1.4 million clones, nearly 99% occurring once. Sequencing was carried out using naive CD4+ T cells sorted from blood. Subset: CD45RA+ positively selected. The source is a man aged 30-40 years in good health.

V usage is TRBV5-6 and J usage is TRBJ1-5, with 8 bases aligning to TRBD1. J gave up 4 bases and V 4 bases, and 10 bases lay outside the gene matches. CDR1 is SGHDT and CDR2 is YYEEEE in the germline V gene. This CDR3 region has 16 residues. CDR3 DNA: TGTGCCAGCAGCAAAATTGGACAGGGCGAGAATCAGCCCCAGCATTTT. This encodes CASSKIGQGENQPQHF.

V gene TRBV5-6 combines with J gene TRBJ2-6, with D possibly matching TRBD1 (5 bases). From germline, CDR1 is SGHDT and CDR2 YYEEEE. The germline V and J ends were trimmed by 6 bases and 0 bases, with 16 bases remaining between them. The CDR3 extends over 17 amino acids. The CDR3 is CASTVSIQVSGANVLTF. In nucleotides, the CDR3 is TGTGCCAGCACCGTATCTATACAGGTCTCTGGGGCCAACGTCCTGACTTTC.

The chain has TRBV11-2 and TRBJ2-1; 10 positions match TRBD2. The V segment lost 1 base and the J segment 9 bases; nucleotides outside the gene matches: 9. CDR3 length equals 16 residues. Germline loops: CDR1 SGHAT, CDR2 FQNNGV. Here the CDR3 reads CASSLVALAGATEQFF. Written as DNA, the CDR3 is TGTGCCAGCAGCTTAGTGGCCCTAGCGGGAGCAACTGAGCAGTTCTTC.

The rearrangement links TRBV7-8 to TRBJ1-2, with D unresolved. The germline V and J ends were trimmed by 1 base and 4 bases, with 19 bases remaining between them. The CDR3 runs 17 residues. CDR1 and CDR2 (germline): SGHVS, FQNEAQ. CDR3 amino acids: CASSLVRNPPWGYGYTF. In DNA form, the CDR3 reads TGTGCCAGCAGCTTAGTGAGGAACCCTCCTTGGGGCTATGGCTACACCTTC.

The rearrangement uses TRBV10-3 and TRBJ2-5; tentative D call: TRBD2 (5 bases). The CDR3 spans 13 residues. The V gene's germline CDR1 is ENHRY and CDR2 SYGVKD. The V end was cut by 6 bases, the J end by 5 bases, with 13 bases between. The CDR3 sequence: CAIRGRGGETQYF. CDR3 coding DNA: TGTGCCATCAGAGGCCGGGGTGGGGAGACCCAGTACTTC.

This clone was observed once. The chain joins TRBV7-2 to TRBJ1-3; D is unresolved. Trimming took off 2 bases at V and 0 bases at J, with 17 bases between the two ends. CDR3 length: 18 amino acids. Germline V gives CDR1 SGHTA, CDR2 FQGNSA. CDR3 coding DNA: TGTGCCAGCAGCTTATCCCGGGATCTGGCATTCTCTGGAAACACCATATATTTT. Protein product: CASSLSRDLAFSGNTIYF.

The genes are TRBV7-2 and TRBJ1-3, with D unclear. The V and J ends lost 1 base and 0 bases respectively, with 7 bases between them. CDR3 size: 15 residues. Germline CDR1 SGHTA, CDR2 FQGNSA. The CDR3 DNA sequence: TGTGCCAGCAGCTTAGTGGTAGTCTCTGGAAACACCATATATTTT. Its protein product is CASSLVVVSGNTIYF.

Worth noting for this clone: The sample carries other DNA sequences with the same CDR3. The V call is TRBV20-1, the J call TRBJ2-1; D not resolved. This CDR3 contains 10 residues. The germline V gene encodes CDR1 DFQATT and CDR2 SNEGSKA (reference sequence). Trimming removed 3 bases at V and 7 bases at J, with 4 bases between. CDR3 sequence (DNA): TGCAGTGCTAGGGATAATGAGCAGTTCTTC. Translating it yields CSARDNEQFF.

V and J are TRBV7-2 and TRBJ2-1; D is uncertain. The germline V gene has CDR1 SGHTA and CDR2 FQGNSA. Trimming stripped 4 bases from V and 2 bases from J, with 15 bases between. This CDR3 is 16 amino acids long. CDR3 DNA: TGTGCCAGCAGCTCCCGACGTAGCTTTACCTACAATGAGCAGTTCTTC. Translation gives CASSSRRSFTYNEQFF.

The rearrangement links TRBV6-5 to TRBJ2-1; D possibly corresponds to TRBD1 (6 bases). Germline V gene sequence: CDR1 MNHEY, CDR2 SVGAGI. The V and J ends lost 6 bases and 7 bases respectively, with 19 bases between them. This CDR3 spans 15 amino acids. CDR3 DNA sequence: TGTGCCAGCAGGTTGACAGGTTATCCGACTAATGAGCAGTTCTTC. It is translated as CASRLTGYPTNEQFF.

V and J are TRBV7-2 and TRBJ2-7; D remains ambiguous. The CDR3 consists of 15 residues. Trimming cost V 1 base and J 4 bases, with 14 bases left between them. Looked up from germline, CDR1 is SGHTA and CDR2 is FQGNSA. The CDR3 spells CASSLVLVQAYEQYF. The CDR3 DNA follows: TGTGCCAGCAGCTTAGTACTCGTACAAGCTTACGAGCAGTACTTC.

DNA for the CDR3: TGTGCCAGCAGTTACCTCCCGGGACAGGGGTCCTACAATGAGCAGTTCTTC. The encoded protein is CASSYLPGQGSYNEQFF. This rearrangement joins TRBV2 to TRBJ2-1; 10 nucleotides agree with TRBD1. Germline V gives CDR1 SNHLY, CDR2 FYNNEI. Germline trimming cut 5 bases from V and 1 base from J; bases unmatched to any gene: 8. The CDR3 consists of 17 residues.

The chain has TRBV7-2 and TRBJ2-7, with TRBD2 identical over 11 bases. V was clipped by 9 bases and J by 6 bases; unmatched bases: 10. The germline V gene encodes CDR1 SGHTA and CDR2 FQGNSA. The length of the CDR3 is 14 residues. This CDR3 is CASSVAGGPVEQYF. CDR3 coding DNA: TGTGCCAGTTCGGTAGCGGGAGGGCCGGTCGAGCAGTACTTC. The variable domain in full, completed from reference TRBV7-2 and TRBJ2-7, reads GAGVSQSPSNKVTEKGKDVELRCDPISGHTALYWYRQSLGQGLEFLIYFQGNSAPDKSGLPSDRFSAERTGGSVSTLTIQRTQQEDSAVYLCASSVAGGPVEQYFGPGTRLTVT.

The chain is built from TRBV15 and TRBJ2-1, with 10 nucleotides matching TRBD2. The trim removed 0 bases at V and 7 bases at J, leaving 6 bases unmatched. This CDR3 has 16 amino acids. Germline assignment: CDR1 LNHNV and CDR2 YYDKDF (reference sequence). The CDR3 nucleotides read TGTGCCACCAGCAGAGACAGCGGGAGGGCCCTAAATGAGCAGTTCTTC. It specifies CATSRDSGRALNEQFF.

V usage is TRBV7-6 and J usage is TRBJ2-1; a weak D match, TRBD1 (6 bases). Trimming shortened V by 4 bases and J by 0 bases, and 13 bases separated the two germline ends. Germline V gene sequence: CDR1 SGHVS, CDR2 FNYEAQ. CDR3 size: 16 residues. The CDR3 nucleotides read TGTGCCAGCAGCTCCAGGGGCTCGAGCTCCTACAATGAGCAGTTCTTC. Translated: CASSSRGSSSYNEQFF.

This chain connects TRBV5-1 to TRBJ2-3, with D perhaps given as TRBD1 or TRBD2 (7 bases each). Germline V gives CDR1 SGHRS, CDR2 YFSETQ. This CDR3 comprises 15 residues. V was shortened by 2 bases and J by 1 base, with 11 bases between the two germline ends. The CDR3 nucleotides are TGCGCCAGCAGCTTCAGGGGGAGGGGCACAGATACGCAGTATTTT. Translated, it gives CASSFRGRGTDTQYF.